This entry lists 7 T cell receptor beta chains sequenced from one sample in a study of blood T cells in healthy people across ages. A sample-barcoded 5' primer and a J-beta primer mix were used in a second PCR of roughly 7 to 11 cycles. TCRdb used MiXCR to reprocess the 5' RACE reads, holding one entry per CDR3 protein. Among hundreds of thousands of distinct CDR3 sequences listed, roughly 35% were seen once. The sequenced sample consisted of blood. These receptors were obtained from a man aged 18-30 years in good health.

This clonotype was seen a handful of times. The chain employs TRBV4-3 and TRBJ2-3; possible D gene TRBD1, 6 bases. This CDR3 contains 17 residues. The germline V gene has CDR1 LGHNA and CDR2 YSLEER. V was clipped by 4 bases and J by 0 bases, with 17 bases between them. The CDR3 region has the DNA TGCGCCAGCAGCCCCGGTCAACAGGGAACTAGCACAGATACGCAGTATTTT. Translation gives CASSPGQQGTSTDTQYF.

This sequence joins TRBV6-2 or TRBV6-3 and TRBJ1-5, with TRBD1 identical over 7 bases. The J segment lost 9 bases and the V segment lost 5 bases, leaving 7 bases of the junction unmatched. Per germline, CDR1 MNHEY and CDR2 SVGEGT. The CDR3 is 13 amino acids. CDR3: CASSQGGDRPQHF. The CDR3 region has the DNA TGTGCCAGCAGTCAGGGGGGGGATCGGCCCCAGCATTTT.

The DNA of the CDR3 is TGTGCCAGCAGCCCTGACCATGCGGGAGAGACCCAGTACTTC. This encodes CASSPDHAGETQYF. This chain connects TRBV13 to TRBJ2-5; perhaps TRBD2 as D (5 bases). CDR1 is PRHDT and CDR2 is FYEKMQ in the germline V gene (reference sequence). Trimming pared 5 bases from V and 4 bases from J, leaving 14 bases between. The CDR3 has 14 amino acids.

This clonotype was observed a few times. The rearrangement joins TRBV6-6 to TRBJ1-5; TRBD1 matches at 8 bases. Germline V gene sequence: CDR1 MNHNY, CDR2 SVGAGI (reference sequence). This CDR3 comprises 14 residues. The V and J ends lost 4 bases and 3 bases, in that order; junction bases with no gene match: 2. The CDR3 bases are TGTGCCAGCAGTTCGCAGGGGGCCAATCAGCCCCAGCATTTT. It is translated as CASSSQGANQPQHF.

The chain carries TRBV12-3 or TRBV12-4 and TRBJ2-7; D is unclear. Trimming stripped 3 bases from V and 4 bases from J, with 7 bases between. The CDR3 runs to 12 residues. The chain's CDR3 is CASSFEEYEQYF. The CDR3 bases are TGTGCCAGCAGTTTTGAGGAGTACGAGCAGTACTTC.

V usage is TRBV4-3 and J usage is TRBJ1-2; D is perhaps TRBD1 (5 bases). V was cut by 0 bases and J by 13 bases, with 15 bases left in between. The CDR3 covers 13 residues. CDR1 is LGHNA and CDR2 is YSLEER in the germline V gene. The CDR3 DNA reads as TGCGCCAGCAGCCAAGATTCGACAGATCGGTGCACCTTC. Protein: CASSQDSTDRCTF.

A remark on this clonotype: At one of its ends the junction is not consistent with the germline gene, which may arise from a read error. The chain joins TRBV12-3 or TRBV12-4 to TRBJ2-5; D ambiguous. The CDR3 has 11 residues. CDR3 amino acids: CVSSLKETQYF. The CDR3 DNA is TGTGTCAGCAGTTTGAAGGAGACCCAGTACTTC.